A single sample is the source of the 2 T cell receptor beta chains below, sequenced in a study of cytomegalovirus exposure and HLA in healthy donors. Here immunoSEQ multiplex PCR was the method, and the copy in TCRdb shows in-frame clones only, minus some. The sample lists some 130,000 clones, more than 75% occurring once. The sample taken for sequencing was PBMCs. These receptors all come from a young woman in good health and CMV-seropositive.

The J gene is TRBJ2-1, the V gene TRBV30; TRBD2 agrees at 12 bases. The CDR3 is 16 residues long. CDR1 is GTSNPN, CDR2 SVGIG, per germline (reference sequence). V lost 4 bases to trimming and J lost 0 bases; unmatched junction nucleotides: 4. The CDR3 loop is CAWKGLAGSSYNEQFF. The CDR3 DNA reads TGTGCCTGGAAGGGACTAGCGGGTAGCTCCTACAATGAGCAGTTCTTC.

The rearrangement links TRBV27 to TRBJ2-2; D is unclear. The V end lost 3 bases, the J end lost 2 bases, and 7 bases lay between the germline ends. Germline values: CDR1 MNHEY, CDR2 SMNVEV (reference sequence). This CDR3 has 14 amino acids. CDR3 region: CASSFTYNTGELFF. CDR3 DNA sequence: TGTGCCAGCAGTTTCACCTACAACACCGGGGAGCTGTTTTTT.